What follows are 22 T cell receptor beta chains derived from one specimen sequenced in a study of identical twins. TCRdb independently ran MiXCR on the 5' RACE reads; one entry per CDR3 protein. The sample carries 400,000 to 500,000 distinct CDR3 sequences, less than 20% recorded once. What was sequenced was naive T cells sorted from blood. These receptors were collected from a man in his fifties in good health.

This clonotype was counted ten times or more. This chain joins TRBV12-3 or TRBV12-4 and TRBJ2-3; 7 positions agree with TRBD1. The CDR3 consists of 18 residues. V dropped 6 bases and J dropped 1; count of bases not matched to a gene: 16. Written as DNA, the CDR3 is TGTGCCAGCAGCCGATACCTACGGACGGGACAGCGCACAGATACGCAGTATTTT. Protein product: CASSRYLRTGQRTDTQYF.

The sample holds a few counts of this clonotype. The rearrangement uses TRBV28 and TRBJ2-7; perhaps TRBD2 as D (5 bases). Germline V gene lookup returns CDR1 MDHEN and CDR2 SYDVKM. Trimming removed 8 bases from V and 2 bases from J, with 13 bases in between. CDR3 length equals 13 residues. CDR3 in amino acids: CASRTDGTYEQYF. CDR3 DNA: TGTGCCAGCCGAACGGACGGGACCTACGAGCAGTACTTC.

The rearrangement joins TRBV4-2 to TRBJ1-6, with 8 bases identical to TRBD1. This CDR3 spans 16 amino acids. Germline CDR1 reads LGHNA; CDR2 reads YNFKEQ. After removal of 5 bases from V and 7 bases from J, the junction contained 10 bases not matched to a gene. CDR3 nucleotides: TGTGCCAGCAGCTCCCGAGGACAGGGCGGGAATTCACCCCTCCACTTT. It yields the protein CASSSRGQGGNSPLHF.

This clonotype showed up just a few times. The V call is TRBV10-3, the J call TRBJ2-5; the D call may be TRBD1 or TRBD2 (5 bases each). From germline, CDR1 is ENHRY and CDR2 SYGVKD. The V end lost 10 bases, the J end lost 5 bases, and 20 bases lay between the germline ends. There are 14 residues in the CDR3. CDR3 region: CATLDGTRSETQYF. In DNA form, the CDR3 reads TGTGCCACCTTGGACGGGACCAGATCGGAGACCCAGTACTTC.

Turning to this clonotype: This may arise from a read error, as a much more abundant clone is one base away. The chain recombines TRBV4-3 with TRBJ1-5; unclear D gene. The length of the CDR3 is 13 residues. V lost 4 bases and J 3 bases, leaving 7 bases between the germline ends. In germline, CDR1 is LGHNA, CDR2 YSLEER. DNA of the CDR3: TGCGCCAGCAGCCCCAGGTCCAATCAGCCCCAGCATTTT. As protein: CASSPRSNQPQHF.

This sequence joins TRBV7-9 and TRBJ2-3; D gene ambiguous. Trimming took off 5 bases at V and 2 bases at J, with 11 bases between the two ends. Germline loops: CDR1 SEHNR, CDR2 FQNEAQ (reference sequence). The CDR3 runs to 14 residues. The CDR3 DNA sequence: TGTGCCAGCAGCCAATTCCTGGACACAGATACGCAGTATTTT. Amino acid sequence: CASSQFLDTDTQYF.

The gene calls are TRBV20-1 and TRBJ2-7; D unclear. V was cut by 5 bases and J by 2 bases, with 22 bases left in between. Germline lookup yields CDR1 DFQATT and CDR2 SNEGSKA (reference sequence). This CDR3 has 16 residues. The CDR3 coding sequence is TGCAGTGCTTCATCCCCCAGGAGCAGGACCACCTACGAGCAGTACTTC. Translation: CSASSPRSRTTYEQYF.

V is TRBV7-2 and J is TRBJ2-2; the D is unclear. V lost 7 bases and J lost 4, with 10 bases in between. Germline lookup yields CDR1 SGHTA and CDR2 FQGNSA. The CDR3 spans 13 residues. CDR3 region: CASNLLVTGELFF. As DNA, the CDR3 is TGTGCCAGCAACCTACTTGTCACCGGGGAGCTGTTTTTT.

This clonotype was observed a handful of times. This is likely a read error, given that the CDR3 carries no conserved phenylalanine or tryptophan at its end. It is unclear where the CDR3 begins or ends on the DNA, so no DNA is shown, and the CDR3 is as TCRdb lists it. The rearrangement uses TRBV6-5 and TRBJ2-7; the D call TRBD2 from the table was never checked on the DNA. The CDR3 has 13 residues if both end residues are counted. Per germline, CDR1 MNHEY and CDR2 SVGAGI. CDR3 sequence reads: CASSYSILGRPFL.

This clonotype was found many times. The V and J genes are TRBV28 and TRBJ2-7; D might be TRBD2 (6 bases). Trimming took 5 bases from V and 2 from J, leaving 16 bases between them. This CDR3 is 15 amino acids long. Germline V gene data show CDR1 as MDHEN and CDR2 as SYDVKM. As DNA, the CDR3 is TGTGCCAGCAGTCCCGGCCTAGCGAATGCCTACGAGCAGTACTTC. Translated, it gives CASSPGLANAYEQYF. The full variable domain, completed using reference TRBV28 and TRBJ2-7, is DVKVTQSSRYLVKRTGEKVFLECVQDMDHENMFWYRQDPGLGLRLIYFSYDVKMKEKGDIPEGYSVSREKKERFSLILESASTNQTSMYLCASSPGLANAYEQYFGPGTRLTVT.

The chain couples TRBV4-2 to TRBJ2-1; tentatively, D is TRBD1 (6 bases). Germline values: CDR1 LGHNA, CDR2 YNFKEQ. This CDR3 is built from 16 residues. Between the trimmed V and J ends, which lost 0 bases and 3 bases, there was a span of 12 bases. The CDR3 nucleotides read TGTGCCAGCAGCCAAGATACTGGGGGCAGCTACAATGAGCAGTTCTTC. Protein sequence: CASSQDTGGSYNEQFF.

This clonotype showed up just a few times. CDR3 region: CATKDGSGANVLTF. CDR3 in DNA: TGTGCCACTAAGGACGGCTCTGGGGCCAACGTCCTGACTTTC. The chain is built from TRBV19 and TRBJ2-6; D unresolved. V shed 10 bases and J shed 0 bases, with 10 bases lying between them. The CDR3 length is 14 residues. Germline loops: CDR1 LNHDA, CDR2 SQIVND (reference sequence).

A few counts support this clonotype. This rearrangement joins TRBV6-2 or TRBV6-3 to TRBJ2-7; possible D gene TRBD1, 5 bases. Germline V gene data show CDR1 as MNHEY and CDR2 as SVGEGT. Trimming took off 5 bases at V and 2 bases at J, with 19 bases between the two ends. CDR3 length: 16 residues. CDR3 sequence: CASSQLRGRVAYEQYF. CDR3 nucleotide sequence: TGTGCCAGCAGTCAGTTACGTGGCAGGGTCGCCTACGAGCAGTACTTC.

V usage is TRBV6-1 and J usage is TRBJ2-3, with 8 nucleotides matching TRBD2. V shed 4 bases and J 6 bases; nucleotides not matched to a gene: 12. The CDR3 consists of 16 residues. Per germline, CDR1 MNHNS and CDR2 SASEGT. The CDR3 sequence is CASSGDSGGPTDTQYF. The CDR3 DNA reads as TGTGCCAGCAGTGGAGACTCGGGAGGGCCGACGGATACGCAGTATTTT.

This clonotype was observed a few times. The chain couples TRBV20-1 to TRBJ2-3; perhaps TRBD1 as D (5 bases). Trimming left V 4 bases short and J 1 base short, with 15 bases between. The germline V gene encodes CDR1 DFQATT and CDR2 SNEGSKA (reference sequence). CDR3 size: 15 residues. This CDR3 is CSATPSQGGTDTQYF. In nucleotides, the CDR3 is TGCAGTGCTACCCCTAGTCAGGGTGGCACAGATACGCAGTATTTT.

This clonotype was counted only a few times. The V call is TRBV20-1, the J call TRBJ2-7; 8 nucleotides line up with TRBD2. CDR1 is DFQATT, CDR2 SNEGSKA, per germline (reference sequence). The trim removed 5 bases at V and 1 base at J, leaving 7 bases unmatched. This CDR3 is built from 14 residues. The CDR3 is CSAGTREGSYEQYF. The CDR3 bases are TGCAGTGCTGGGACTAGGGAGGGGTCCTACGAGCAGTACTTC.

The V call is TRBV15, the J call TRBJ2-5; perhaps TRBD2 as D (6 bases). Trimming shortened V by 1 base and J by 5 bases, and 11 bases separated the two germline ends. CDR1 LNHNV and CDR2 YYDKDF come from the germline V gene (reference sequence). There are 14 residues in the CDR3. CDR3: CATSRVGGTETQYF. The CDR3 nucleotides read TGTGCCACCAGCAGAGTTGGCGGGACCGAGACCCAGTACTTC.

This clonotype was observed at least ten times. The chain employs TRBV6-5 and TRBJ1-5, with 7 bases fitting TRBD1. The CDR3 is made up of 18 amino acids. The germline CDR1 and CDR2 sequences are MNHEY and SVGAGI. With 4 bases clipped from V and 1 base from J, the junction kept 13 bases outside the gene matches. CDR3 nucleotides: TGTGCCAGCAGTTTTCGGACAGGACTTAAAGGAAGCAATCAGCCCCAGCATTTT. Its translation: CASSFRTGLKGSNQPQHF.

This clonotype was detected only a few times. J is TRBJ2-7 and V is TRBV5-5; TRBD1 matches at 11 bases. V dropped 0 bases and J dropped 4; count of bases not matched to a gene: 6. There are 16 residues in the CDR3. Germline V CDR1 and CDR2: SGHKS, YYEKEE (reference sequence). CDR3 nucleotide sequence: TGTGCCAGCAGCTTGGCGGGGACAGGGGGAGGGTACGAGCAGTACTTC. Its protein is CASSLAGTGGGYEQYF.

The chain employs TRBV7-9 and TRBJ2-7; no clear D. Looked up from germline, CDR1 is SEHNR and CDR2 is FQNEAQ (reference sequence). The length of the CDR3 is 14 residues. V was cut by 4 bases and J by 4 bases, with 14 bases left in between. The CDR3 is CASSSGLPIYEQYF. CDR3 bases: TGTGCCAGCAGCTCTGGTCTTCCGATTTACGAGCAGTACTTC. Supplemented by reference TRBV7-9 and TRBJ2-7, the full variable domain reads DTGVSQNPRHKITKRGQNVTFRCDPISEHNRLYWYRQTLGQGPEFLTYFQNEAQLEKSRLLSDRFSAERPKGSFSTLEIQRTEQGDSAMYLCASSSGLPIYEQYFGPGTRLTVT.

In its sample, this clonotype was seen many times. J is TRBJ1-2 and V is TRBV20-1; TRBD1 matches 7 bases. The V segment lost 6 bases and the J segment 0 bases; nucleotides outside the gene matches: 4. The CDR3 contains 13 residues. The germline CDR1 and CDR2 sequences are DFQATT and SNEGSKA (reference sequence). For the CDR3, the DNA is TGCAGTGCATCGACAGGGTCTAACTATGGCTACACCTTC. Encoded protein: CSASTGSNYGYTF.

The rearrangement uses TRBV12-3 or TRBV12-4 and TRBJ2-5; maybe TRBD2 (5 bases). Trimming stripped 5 bases from V and 4 bases from J, with 14 bases between. CDR3 size: 14 residues. The CDR3 bases are TGTGCCAGCAGTCCCTCTGGGCGGGTAGAGACCCAGTACTTC. Translated: CASSPSGRVETQYF.